This T cell receptor (beta chain) derives from a study of patients and donors after allogeneic stem cell transplantation. TCRdb recomputed calls from the RT-PCR reads with MiXCR, one row per CDR3 protein. The table lists roughly 250,000 distinct CDR3 sequences, roughly 13% of them singletons. V gave up 1 base and J gave up 5 bases; unmatched junction bases: 3. Germline values: CDR1 KGHDR, CDR2 SFDVKD. CDR3 size: 15 residues. This TCR came from a human donor who was either an allogeneic HSCT recipient or a stem cell or donor lymphocyte infusion donor (not recorded which). It is not recorded whose cells these are; they may come from a transplant donor. The chain links TRBV24-1 to TRBJ2-3; 9 positions match TRBD1. The sample taken for sequencing was blood, either unsorted or a sorted T cell fraction (not recorded which). This CDR3 reads CATSDFHRGQDTQYF. The CDR3 nucleotides read TGTGCCACCAGTGATTTCCACAGGGGGCAAGATACGCAGTATTTT.